The rows below give T cell receptor beta chains drawn from one sample of a study of T cells in Graves' hyperthyroidism and ophthalmopathy. TCRdb re-derived calls from the multiplex PCR reads in MiXCR, one entry per CDR3 protein. The table has 96,000 or so distinct CDR3 sequences, around 52% seen once. Source material: blood. The receptors here all came from a woman aged 35 to 49 with Graves' hyperthyroidism. Both conserved end residues are part of each CDR3. Each record gives: clone size, D gene, J gene, V gene, CDR3 protein, CDR3 DNA. The D gene is left open where the match is weak. Rows give clone size only sometimes, using once, few, many, or a class for an expanded clone.

NA TRBD1 TRBJ1-1 TRBV19 CASSTGTVASTYPEAFF TGTGCCAGTAGTACGGGGACAGTGGCTTCCACTTACCCTGAAGCTTTCTTT
NA NA TRBJ2-3 TRBV5-1 CASSQVFASADTQYF TGCGCCAGCAGCCAAGTTTTTGCGAGTGCAGATACGCAGTATTTT
NA TRBD2 TRBJ2-5 TRBV4-3 CAGSRQRLAGETQYF TGCGCCGGCAGTCGCCAAAGGCTAGCGGGAGAGACCCAGTACTTC
many TRBD1 TRBJ2-7 TRBV7-2 CASSRTGGEQYF TGTGCCAGCAGCCGAACAGGGGGCGAGCAGTACTTC
NA NA TRBJ2-2 TRBV29-1 CSLGGNTGELFF TGCAGCCTTGGGGGGAACACCGGGGAGCTGTTTTTT
NA NA TRBJ1-5 TRBV7-2 CASSLEGSGNQPQHF TGTGCCAGCAGCTTAGAGGGGAGTGGGAATCAGCCCCAGCATTTT
NA NA TRBJ2-5 TRBV15 CATSTTGRGNQPQYF TGTGCCACCAGCACGACAGGTAGGGGCAATCAGCCCCAGTACTTC
NA NA TRBJ1-2 TRBV2 CACSASRTTNYGYTF TGTGCCTGCAGTGCTTCCCGGACCACTAACTATGGCTACACCTTC
many TRBD1 TRBJ2-7 TRBV10-3 CAISRTGASPYEQYF TGTGCCATCAGCCGGACAGGGGCTTCCCCCTACGAGCAGTACTTC
NA NA TRBJ1-6 TRBV10-3 CASLQSSYNSPLHF TGTGCCAGTTTACAGAGCTCCTATAATTCACCCCTCCACTTT
many NA TRBJ2-7 TRBV5-1 CASTDGAYYEQYF TGCGCCAGCACCGATGGGGCATACTACGAGCAGTACTTC
NA NA TRBJ2-6 TRBV29-1 CSVTGTGPYVLTF TGCAGCGTGACCGGGACTGGTCCCTACGTCCTGACTTTC
many NA TRBJ1-6 TRBV7-2 CASSTSSSPLHF TGTGCCAGCAGCACTTCCTCGTCACCCCTCCACTTT
NA NA TRBJ2-3 TRBV2 CASSLDRGAGEDTQYF TGTGCCAGCAGCCTGGACAGGGGAGCGGGAGAAGATACGCAGTATTTT
NA NA TRBJ1-5 TRBV20-1 CSAGGEGSNTPQHF TGCAGTGCTGGAGGTGAGGGGTCCAACACCCCCCAGCATTTT
NA NA TRBJ2-5 TRBV7-2 CASSKTAAGSVGETQYF TGTGCCAGCAGTAAGACAGCGGCGGGATCGGTCGGGGAGACCCAGTACTTC
many NA TRBJ2-5 TRBV24-1 CATSEAGLPETQYF TGTGCCACCAGTGAGGCAGGGTTACCCGAGACCCAGTACTTC
many TRBD1 TRBJ2-2 TRBV7-3 CASSSPPGQVNTGELFF TGTGCCAGCAGTTCACCCCCGGGACAGGTCAACACCGGGGAGCTGTTTTTT
NA TRBD1 TRBJ2-7 TRBV6-6 CASSPLGTGYYEQYF TGTGCCAGCAGCCCCCTCGGGACAGGGTACTACGAGCAGTACTTC
NA TRBD1 TRBJ1-1 TRBV25-1 CATQTGMNTEAFF TGTGCCACCCAGACAGGGATGAACACTGAAGCTTTCTTT
NA NA TRBJ2-5 TRBV29-1 CSVVGVVYETQYF TGCAGCGTTGTAGGCGTGGTGTATGAGACCCAGTACTTC
once NA TRBJ2-6 TRBV5-1 CASSLGAF TGCGCCAGCAGCTTGGGGGCCTTC
many NA TRBJ2-7 TRBV7-2 CASSLTSGPYEQYF TGTGCCAGCAGCTTAACTAGTGGCCCCTACGAGCAGTACTTC
once TRBD1 TRBJ1-1 TRBV15 CATSRSPGQKNTEAFF TGTGCCACCAGCAGATCCCCGGGACAGAAGAACACTGAAGCTTTCTTT
NA NA TRBJ1-1 TRBV7-9 CASSIAGQRWGMNTEAFF TGTGCCAGCAGCATCGCCGGACAGAGATGGGGAATGAACACTGAAGCTTTCTTT